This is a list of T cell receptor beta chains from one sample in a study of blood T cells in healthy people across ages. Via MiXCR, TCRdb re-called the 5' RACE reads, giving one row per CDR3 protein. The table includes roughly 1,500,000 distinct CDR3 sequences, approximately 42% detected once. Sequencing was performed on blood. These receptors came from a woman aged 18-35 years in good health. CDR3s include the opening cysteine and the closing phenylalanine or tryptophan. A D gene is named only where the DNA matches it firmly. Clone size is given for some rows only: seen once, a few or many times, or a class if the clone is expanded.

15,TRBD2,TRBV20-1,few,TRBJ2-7,TGCAGTGCTAGACCCCGGGGTAGCGGGACATACGAGCAGTACTTC,CSARPRGSGTYEQYF
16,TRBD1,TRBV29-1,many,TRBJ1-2,TGCAGCGTTGATCCCCGCTGGGACAGGGGAGACAACGGCTACACCTTC,CSVDPRWDRGDNGYTF
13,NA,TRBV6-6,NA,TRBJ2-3,TGTGCCAGCAGTTACCCTGGGGAGTCGACGCAGTATTTT,CASSYPGESTQYF
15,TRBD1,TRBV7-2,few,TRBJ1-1,TGTGCCAGCAGCTTACGCGGACAGGGGAACACTGAAGCTTTCTTT,CASSLRGQGNTEAFF
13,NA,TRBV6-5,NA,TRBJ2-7,TGTGCCAGCAGACGAGCGCGCTCCTACGAGCAGTACTTC,CASRRARSYEQYF
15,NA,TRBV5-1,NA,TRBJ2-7,TGCGCCAGCAGCTTGCTGGTTGAAAGCGACGGAGAGCAGTACTTC,CASSLLVESDGEQYF
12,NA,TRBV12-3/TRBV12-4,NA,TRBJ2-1,TGTGCCAGCAGCCTGACTGCCCATGAGCAGTTCTTC,CASSLTAHEQFF
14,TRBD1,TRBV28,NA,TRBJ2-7,TGTGCCAGCCTCCCGGGACAGGAGTCGTACGAGCAGTACTTC,CASLPGQESYEQYF
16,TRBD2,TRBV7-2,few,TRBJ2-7,TGTGCCAGCAGCTTAGGACCAGCGGGAGGGGGTGGTGAGCAGTACTTC,CASSLGPAGGGGEQYF
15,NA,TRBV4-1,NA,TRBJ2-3,TGCGCCAGCAGCCAAACGGACATTTACACAGATACGCAGTATTTT,CASSQTDIYTDTQYF
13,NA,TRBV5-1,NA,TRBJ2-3,TGCGCCAGCCATCTAGCGTACACAGATACGCAGTATTTT,CASHLAYTDTQYF
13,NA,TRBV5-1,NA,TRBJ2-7,TGCGCCAGCAGCCCCACCCCTGGTGGCGAGCAGTACTTC,CASSPTPGGEQYF
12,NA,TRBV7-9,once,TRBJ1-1,TGTGCCAGCACCTCGGGGCGGTTTGAAGCTTTCTTT,CASTSGRFEAFF
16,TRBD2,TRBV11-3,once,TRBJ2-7,TGTGCCAGCAGCCGCGGGACTAGCGGGAGGATTGATGAGCAGTACTTC,CASSRGTSGRIDEQYF
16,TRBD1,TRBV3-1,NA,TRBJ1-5,TGTGCCAGCAGCCAAGGAGCCAGGGGGGTTAATCAGCCCCAGCATTTT,CASSQGARGVNQPQHF
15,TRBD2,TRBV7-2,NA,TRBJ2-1,TGTGCCAGCAGCTTCCAATTAAGCGGGGACTACGAGCAGTTCTTC,CASSFQLSGDYEQFF
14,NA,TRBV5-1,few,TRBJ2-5,TGCGCCAGCAGCTCCCGACAGATCCAAGAGACCCAGTACTTC,CASSSRQIQETQYF
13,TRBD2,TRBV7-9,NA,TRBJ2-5,TGTGCCAGCAGCTCGGGACTAGTAGAGACCCAGTACTTC,CASSSGLVETQYF
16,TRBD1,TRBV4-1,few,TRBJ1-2,TGCGCCAGCAGCCAAGAAGGGACAGGGGCCTTCAGTGGCTACACCTTC,CASSQEGTGAFSGYTF
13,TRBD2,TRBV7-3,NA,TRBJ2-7,TGTACCAGCAGCGGGGGACTGGACTACGAGCAGTACTTC,CTSSGGLDYEQYF
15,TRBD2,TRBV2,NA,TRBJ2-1,TGTGCCAGCAGGGCCGGACTAGCGGGAGCGATAGAGCAGTTCTTC,CASRAGLAGAIEQFF
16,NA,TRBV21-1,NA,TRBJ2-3,TGTGCCAGCATCCTAATCGACAGGGAGTACACAGATACGCAGTATTTT,CASILIDREYTDTQYF
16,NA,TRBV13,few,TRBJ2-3,TGTGCCAGCAGCCCCCGGGGAGTCTCTAGCACAGATACGCAGTATTTT,CASSPRGVSSTDTQYF
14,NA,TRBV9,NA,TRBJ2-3,TGTGCCAGCAGCGTCTCAGCGGTCACAGATACGCAGTATTTT,CASSVSAVTDTQYF
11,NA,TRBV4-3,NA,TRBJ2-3,TGCGCCAGCAGCCAAGATTGGCGGCAGTATTTT,CASSQDWRQYF
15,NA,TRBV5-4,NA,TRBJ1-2,TGTGCCAGCAGCTTCGGGTACAAAGCTAACTATGGCTACACCTTC,CASSFGYKANYGYTF
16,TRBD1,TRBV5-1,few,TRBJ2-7,TGCGCCAGCAGCCCGGCGATACCGGACAGGATCTACGAGCAGTACTTC,CASSPAIPDRIYEQYF
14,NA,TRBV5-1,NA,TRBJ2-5,TGCGCCAGCAGCTTGACAGTTGGTCAAGAGACCCAGTACTTC,CASSLTVGQETQYF
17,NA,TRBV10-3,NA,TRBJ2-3,TGTGCCATCACTCCGACCGAAACAGGGTTAGTCACAGATACGCAGTATTTT,CAITPTETGLVTDTQYF
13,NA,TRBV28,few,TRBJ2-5,TGTGCCAGCCGACGGACGGGAGACAATGAGCAGTACTTC,CASRRTGDNEQYF
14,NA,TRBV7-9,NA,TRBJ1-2,TGTGCCAGCAGCTTAGGGCAGGAGCAATATGGCTACACCTTC,CASSLGQEQYGYTF
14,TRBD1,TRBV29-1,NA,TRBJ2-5,TGCAGCGTACAGGGGGCGCTGAGGCAAGAGACCCAGTACTTC,CSVQGALRQETQYF
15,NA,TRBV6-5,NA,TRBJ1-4,TGTGCCAGCAGGGGGGGGCTGGGTTATAATGAAAAACTGTTTTTT,CASRGGLGYNEKLFF
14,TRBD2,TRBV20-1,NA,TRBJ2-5,TGCAGTGCTAGGACTAGCGGGACCCAAGAGACCCAGTACTTC,CSARTSGTQETQYF
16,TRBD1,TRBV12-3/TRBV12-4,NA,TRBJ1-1,TGTGCCAGCGGACAGGGGGACGGTAAGATGAACACTGAAGCTTTCTTT,CASGQGDGKMNTEAFF
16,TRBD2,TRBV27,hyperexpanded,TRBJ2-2,TGTGCCAGCAGTTCGGGGACTAGCCCGATCACCGGGGAGCTGTTTTTT,CASSSGTSPITGELFF
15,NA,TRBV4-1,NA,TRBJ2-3,TGCGCCAGCAGCCTCCTCGCGGGACGGGAAAATACGCAGTATTTT,CASSLLAGRENTQYF
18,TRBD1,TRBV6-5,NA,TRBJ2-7,TGTGCCAGCAGTTATTCCCCCCTCGGGACAGGGGGTATCTACGAGCAGTACTTC,CASSYSPLGTGGIYEQYF
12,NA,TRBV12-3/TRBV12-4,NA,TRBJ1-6,TGTGCCAACAGTTTACAGCCGGAACCCCTCCACTTT,CANSLQPEPLHF
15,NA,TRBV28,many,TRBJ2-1,TGTGCCAGCAGTTTGACAGCCGACATCCGCAATGAGCAGTTCTTC,CASSLTADIRNEQFF
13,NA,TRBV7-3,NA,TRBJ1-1,TGTGCCAGCAGCCCCAGGGCTAACTCTGAAGCTTTCTTT,CASSPRANSEAFF
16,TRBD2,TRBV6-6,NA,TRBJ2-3,TGTGCCAGCAGTTCCCCCCAGCGGGGATCTTCAGATACGCAGTATTTT,CASSSPQRGSSDTQYF
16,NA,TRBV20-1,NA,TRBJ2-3,TGCAGTGCTAGAGACCCTACGGGGGCAGTTGCAGATACGCAGTATTTT,CSARDPTGAVADTQYF
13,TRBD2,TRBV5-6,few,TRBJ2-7,TGTGCCAGCAGCTGGGTGGGAGGGGACGAGCAGTACTTC,CASSWVGGDEQYF
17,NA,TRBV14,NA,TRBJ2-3,TGTGCCAGCAGCCAAGATTCCACGGAGGGGGACACAGATACGCAGTATTTT,CASSQDSTEGDTDTQYF
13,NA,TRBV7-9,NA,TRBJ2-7,TGTGCCAGCAGCTCACAAACATTCTACGAGCAGTACTTC,CASSSQTFYEQYF
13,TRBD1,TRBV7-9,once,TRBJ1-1,TGTGCCAGCAGCTTGTCAGGGGGCGATGAAGCTTTCTTT,CASSLSGGDEAFF
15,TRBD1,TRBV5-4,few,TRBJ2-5,TGTGCCAGCAGCTGGAGCCGGGACAGACAAGAGACCCAGTACTTC,CASSWSRDRQETQYF
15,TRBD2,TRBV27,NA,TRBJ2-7,TGTGCCAGCAGTCAAGCTAGCGGTACCCCCTACGAGCAGTACTTC,CASSQASGTPYEQYF
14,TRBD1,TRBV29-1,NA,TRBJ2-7,TGCAGCGTTGAAGTCCACAGGGGGCAAGGCGAGCAGTACTTC,CSVEVHRGQGEQYF